This T cell receptor beta chain came from a study of OX40 agonist ivuxolimab in advanced cancers. Profiling relied on immunoSEQ multiplex PCR, and the TCRdb table lists in-frame clones only, not all of them. The sample holds fewer than 65,000 clones, 86% seen once. The CDR3 is 12 residues long. Trimming stripped 6 bases from V and 7 bases from J, with 10 bases between. Germline CDR1 SEHNR, CDR2 FQNEAQ (reference sequence). The chain recombines TRBV7-9 with TRBJ2-1; D unresolved. The specimen comprised CD4+ or CD8+ T cells sorted from blood, sampled in a trial of the OX40 agonist ivuxolimab. This TCR was sampled from an adult with an advanced solid tumor such as melanoma, head and neck, liver or kidney cancer. The CDR3 protein is CASREAENEQFF. The CDR3 nucleotides read TGTGCCAGCAGAGAGGCAGAGAATGAGCAGTTCTTC.